These T cell receptor beta chains were read from a single sample in a study of T cell responses to AZD1222 COVID-19 vaccine. This table comes from immunoSEQ multiplex PCR, and its TCRdb copy is limited to in-frame clones, with some not included. In the table there are about 70,000 clones, roughly 87% of which are singletons. The material was peripheral blood, obtained on day 0 of MenACWY control vaccination. The origin of the receptors is an adult in good health. The CDR3 runs from the conserved cysteine through the conserved F or W. A D gene is named only where the DNA matches it firmly. A row's size may be missing; if present it is once, few, many or a size class.

D gene: TRBD1
V gene: TRBV5-1
clone size: -
J gene: TRBJ2-5
CDR3 DNA: TGCGCCAGCAGCTTGGGACAGGGAGTAGAGACCCAGTACTTC
CDR3 protein: CASSLGQGVETQYF

D gene: -
V gene: TRBV6-2/TRBV6-3
clone size: -
J gene: TRBJ1-2
CDR3 DNA: TGTGCCAGCAGTTACGGCCGGGACTATGGCTACACCTTC
CDR3 protein: CASSYGRDYGYTF

D gene: TRBD2
V gene: TRBV10-2
clone size: -
J gene: TRBJ2-5
CDR3 DNA: TGCGCCAGCAGAAGAGCGGGGGCTGGGGAACAAGAGACCCAGTACTTC
CDR3 protein: CASRRAGAGEQETQYF

D gene: -
V gene: TRBV5-4
clone size: -
J gene: TRBJ1-4
CDR3 DNA: TGTGCCAGCAGCTTGAGGGCGGGACTCAATGAAAAACTGTTTTTT
CDR3 protein: CASSLRAGLNEKLFF

D gene: -
V gene: TRBV2
clone size: -
J gene: TRBJ1-2
CDR3 DNA: TGTGCCAGCAGTGAAATGGCATATGGCTACACCTTC
CDR3 protein: CASSEMAYGYTF

D gene: -
V gene: TRBV19
clone size: -
J gene: TRBJ2-3
CDR3 DNA: TGTGCCAGTAGTGGAATGGGCACAGATACGCAGTATTTT
CDR3 protein: CASSGMGTDTQYF

D gene: TRBD1
V gene: TRBV5-4
clone size: -
J gene: TRBJ1-1
CDR3 DNA: TGTGCCAGCAAGGGACAGGGCACTGAAGCTTTCTTT
CDR3 protein: CASKGQGTEAFF

D gene: -
V gene: TRBV6-5
clone size: -
J gene: TRBJ1-3
CDR3 DNA: TGTGCCAGCAGTTACCCCGGGGCCTCCACCATATATTTT
CDR3 protein: CASSYPGASTIYF

D gene: -
V gene: TRBV10-3
clone size: -
J gene: TRBJ1-1
CDR3 DNA: TGTGCCATCAGTGAGTCGTCAGAACCGAACACTGAAGCTTTCTTT
CDR3 protein: CAISESSEPNTEAFF

D gene: -
V gene: TRBV7-9
clone size: -
J gene: TRBJ2-1
CDR3 DNA: TGTGCCAGCAGCTTAGGAGACAACAATGAGCAGTTCTTC
CDR3 protein: CASSLGDNNEQFF

D gene: TRBD1
V gene: TRBV11-2
clone size: once
J gene: TRBJ2-7
CDR3 DNA: TGTGCCAGCAGCCCATACAGGGGGTCCTACGAGCAGTACTTC
CDR3 protein: CASSPYRGSYEQYF

D gene: TRBD1
V gene: TRBV6-5
clone size: -
J gene: TRBJ1-1
CDR3 DNA: TGTGCCAGCAGCACAGGGGGCGTGGGGGACACTGAAGCTTTCTTT
CDR3 protein: CASSTGGVGDTEAFF

D gene: -
V gene: TRBV28
clone size: -
J gene: TRBJ2-5
CDR3 DNA: TGTGCCAGCAGGACTAACCGGGGGAGAATAAGCGAGACCCAGTACTTC
CDR3 protein: CASRTNRGRISETQYF

D gene: -
V gene: TRBV6-1
clone size: once
J gene: TRBJ1-1
CDR3 DNA: TGTGCCAGCAGTGAACGCCAGGGGGCTTTCTTT
CDR3 protein: CASSERQGAFF

D gene: TRBD1
V gene: TRBV18
clone size: -
J gene: TRBJ1-5
CDR3 DNA: TGTGCCAGCTCAGCTCGGACAGGGAAAAGCAATCAGCCCCAGCATTTT
CDR3 protein: CASSARTGKSNQPQHF

D gene: -
V gene: TRBV7-9
clone size: once
J gene: TRBJ1-1
CDR3 DNA: TGTGCCAGCAGCTTAAGCGCGAACACTGAAGCTTTCTTT
CDR3 protein: CASSLSANTEAFF

D gene: TRBD1
V gene: TRBV30
clone size: -
J gene: TRBJ1-2
CDR3 DNA: TGTGCCTGGAGCATCGGGGGGACAGGGGACTATGGCTACACCTTC
CDR3 protein: CAWSIGGTGDYGYTF

D gene: -
V gene: TRBV29-1
clone size: -
J gene: TRBJ2-2
CDR3 DNA: TGCAGCGTTGAAAGGAGGGACCGTCCAACCGGGGAGCTGTTTTTT
CDR3 protein: CSVERRDRPTGELFF

D gene: -
V gene: TRBV19
clone size: -
J gene: TRBJ1-2
CDR3 DNA: TGTGCCAGTACCGACGGGGGGCGATACTATGGCTACACCTTC
CDR3 protein: CASTDGGRYYGYTF

D gene: TRBD1
V gene: TRBV30
clone size: -
J gene: TRBJ1-4
CDR3 DNA: TGTGCCTGGAGTCCCCTGGGACAGGGAGGGGCTGAAAAACTGTTTTTT
CDR3 protein: CAWSPLGQGGAEKLFF

D gene: TRBD1
V gene: TRBV15
clone size: -
J gene: TRBJ2-3
CDR3 DNA: TGTGCCACCAGCAGAGATATGGCAGGGGGTAGCACAGATACGCAGTATTTT
CDR3 protein: CATSRDMAGGSTDTQYF

D gene: -
V gene: TRBV28
clone size: -
J gene: TRBJ2-7
CDR3 DNA: TGTGCCAGCAGCACCCTTCAGGGGGGCGACGAGCAGTACTTC
CDR3 protein: CASSTLQGGDEQYF

D gene: TRBD1
V gene: TRBV3-1/TRBV3-2
clone size: few
J gene: TRBJ1-2
CDR3 DNA: TGTGCCAGCAGCCCTACGGGACAGTCAAGATCGGGCTACACCTTC
CDR3 protein: CASSPTGQSRSGYTF

D gene: -
V gene: TRBV29-1
clone size: -
J gene: TRBJ2-7
CDR3 DNA: TGCAGCGTTGCAGGGCTAGACAGCTCCTACGAGCAGTACTTC
CDR3 protein: CSVAGLDSSYEQYF

D gene: -
V gene: TRBV5-1
clone size: -
J gene: TRBJ1-1
CDR3 DNA: TGCGCCAGCAGCTTCGAAGCGAACACTGAAGCTTTCTTT
CDR3 protein: CASSFEANTEAFF

D gene: TRBD2
V gene: TRBV5-1
clone size: -
J gene: TRBJ2-1
CDR3 DNA: TGCGCCAGCAGCTCGGGACTACCACCCTACAATGAGCAGTTCTTC
CDR3 protein: CASSSGLPPYNEQFF

D gene: -
V gene: TRBV19
clone size: -
J gene: TRBJ2-5
CDR3 DNA: TGTGCCAGTAGTATCGATGGGGCGCGAGAGACCCAGTACTTC
CDR3 protein: CASSIDGARETQYF

D gene: TRBD2
V gene: TRBV2
clone size: -
J gene: TRBJ2-7
CDR3 DNA: TGTGCCAGCGGAGGACTAGCTCGGAGGCTCCCGATATTTGAGCAGTACTTC
CDR3 protein: CASGGLARRLPIFEQYF

D gene: TRBD1
V gene: TRBV20-1
clone size: -
J gene: TRBJ1-1
CDR3 DNA: TGCAGTGCCAGCGGGACAGCTGAAGCTTTCTTT
CDR3 protein: CSASGTAEAFF

D gene: -
V gene: TRBV3-1/TRBV3-2
clone size: -
J gene: TRBJ2-1
CDR3 DNA: TGTGCCAGCAGCCAACCGGGGACGGATTATTACAATGAGCAGTTCTTC
CDR3 protein: CASSQPGTDYYNEQFF

D gene: TRBD1
V gene: TRBV20-1
clone size: -
J gene: TRBJ2-1
CDR3 DNA: TGCAGTGCGGGCATCACAGGGGTGCAGTTCTTC
CDR3 protein: CSAGITGVQFF

D gene: -
V gene: TRBV7-9
clone size: -
J gene: TRBJ2-2
CDR3 DNA: TGTGCCAGCAGCTCCCTCGACAGGATGAACACCGGGGAGCTGTTTTTT
CDR3 protein: CASSSLDRMNTGELFF

D gene: -
V gene: TRBV25-1
clone size: -
J gene: TRBJ2-7
CDR3 DNA: TGTGCCAGCAGTGAATTGGGCGGGGCCCTCTCCTACGAGCAGTACTTC
CDR3 protein: CASSELGGALSYEQYF

D gene: TRBD1
V gene: TRBV6-1
clone size: -
J gene: TRBJ1-4
CDR3 DNA: TGTGCCAGCAGTGAACGGACAGGGGAAAAACTGTTTTTT
CDR3 protein: CASSERTGEKLFF

D gene: TRBD2
V gene: TRBV30
clone size: once
J gene: TRBJ2-7
CDR3 DNA: TGTGCCGGAAGAGCGGGGGGGCCCCACGAGCAGTACTTC
CDR3 protein: CAGRAGGPHEQYF

D gene: -
V gene: TRBV25-1
clone size: few
J gene: TRBJ1-2
CDR3 DNA: TGTGCCAGCAGTCTAGGGGCGAGGGGCTACACCTTC
CDR3 protein: CASSLGARGYTF

D gene: -
V gene: TRBV7-9
clone size: -
J gene: TRBJ1-2
CDR3 DNA: TGTGCCAGCAGCTTACCAGGCCTCGGGTATGGCTACACCTTC
CDR3 protein: CASSLPGLGYGYTF

D gene: -
V gene: TRBV5-1
clone size: -
J gene: TRBJ1-1
CDR3 DNA: TGCGCCAGCAGCTATGGAAGGTCCCAGGGGAACACTGAAGCTTTCTTT
CDR3 protein: CASSYGRSQGNTEAFF

D gene: TRBD1
V gene: TRBV30
clone size: -
J gene: TRBJ1-1
CDR3 DNA: TGTGCCTGGAGTAGCCTGACAGGGACTGAAGCTTTCTTT
CDR3 protein: CAWSSLTGTEAFF

D gene: -
V gene: TRBV30
clone size: -
J gene: TRBJ1-2
CDR3 DNA: TGTGCCTGGAAGGAGAAGGGAGGGGTAGTCTATGGCTACACCTTC
CDR3 protein: CAWKEKGGVVYGYTF

D gene: -
V gene: TRBV7-3
clone size: -
J gene: TRBJ1-1
CDR3 DNA: TGTGCCAGCAGCTTAGGGGGGCGGAACACTGAAGCTTTCTTT
CDR3 protein: CASSLGGRNTEAFF

D gene: -
V gene: TRBV27
clone size: -
J gene: TRBJ2-4
CDR3 DNA: TGTGCCAGCAGTTTATTAGGGGGCAAAAACATTCAGTACTTC
CDR3 protein: CASSLLGGKNIQYF

D gene: -
V gene: TRBV3-1/TRBV3-2
clone size: -
J gene: TRBJ2-2
CDR3 DNA: TGTGCCAGCAGCCAAACGACCGGGACGTACACCGGGGAGCTGTTTTTT
CDR3 protein: CASSQTTGTYTGELFF

D gene: TRBD1
V gene: TRBV28
clone size: -
J gene: TRBJ1-4
CDR3 DNA: TGTGCCAGCACCTCCGACAGGGGAGGTGAAAAACTGTTTTTT
CDR3 protein: CASTSDRGGEKLFF

D gene: -
V gene: TRBV7-9
clone size: -
J gene: TRBJ1-1
CDR3 DNA: TGTGCCAGCACTCGCCCCGGGGACTACACTGAAGCTTTCTTT
CDR3 protein: CASTRPGDYTEAFF

D gene: -
V gene: TRBV27
clone size: -
J gene: TRBJ1-2
CDR3 DNA: TGTGCCAGCAGTTTATCCGGGGGTATAGGGGGCTACACCTTC
CDR3 protein: CASSLSGGIGGYTF

D gene: -
V gene: TRBV7-2
clone size: -
J gene: TRBJ2-1
CDR3 DNA: TGTGCCAGCAGCTTCGTGGGGGGAGAGCAGTTCTTC
CDR3 protein: CASSFVGGEQFF

D gene: -
V gene: TRBV28
clone size: once
J gene: TRBJ2-5
CDR3 DNA: TGTGCCAGCGGAAGAGGGGGAGAACAGACCCAGTACTTC
CDR3 protein: CASGRGGEQTQYF

D gene: TRBD1
V gene: TRBV27
clone size: -
J gene: TRBJ1-2
CDR3 DNA: TGTGCCAGCAGTTTAAAGGGGGCGGGTGGCTACACCTTC
CDR3 protein: CASSLKGAGGYTF

D gene: -
V gene: TRBV6-5
clone size: -
J gene: TRBJ2-7
CDR3 DNA: TGTGCCAGCAGTTCCTTAGGGGGGGAATCCTACGAGCAGTACTTC
CDR3 protein: CASSSLGGESYEQYF

D gene: -
V gene: TRBV7-2
clone size: -
J gene: TRBJ2-3
CDR3 DNA: TGTGCCAGCAGCTTAGCGCTAAGCAGGGGGGCAGATACGCAGTATTTT
CDR3 protein: CASSLALSRGADTQYF

D gene: -
V gene: TRBV5-1
clone size: -
J gene: TRBJ1-4
CDR3 DNA: TGCGCCAGCAGCTCCCCCGAGAGCGGTGAAAAACTGTTTTTT
CDR3 protein: CASSSPESGEKLFF